The next 25 T cell receptor beta chains were all read from a single sample in a study of human T cells and chemical hapten exposure. Time point described: patch test 1, 2 weeks after DPC sensitization. Treatment described: therapeutic diphenylcyclopropenone sensitization with weekly scalp DPC. From the RACE reads, TCRdb called clonotypes with MiXCR, one entry per CDR3 protein. Of 150,000 or so distinct CDR3 sequences detected, roughly 14% appear once; the ten largest clones hold 1.7%. The specimen comprised whole blood, sampled in connection with sensitization to the hapten diphenylcyclopropenone (DPC). These receptors came from a woman in her 30s with alopecia areata. Some clones in this sample may be carry-over from other donors' samples.

J is TRBJ2-5 and V is TRBV7-2; 8 bases are a match to TRBD1. The CDR3 is made up of 14 amino acids. The V gene's germline CDR1 is SGHTA and CDR2 FQGNSA. V shed 4 bases, J shed 3 bases, and the junction held 4 bases outside the gene matches. CDR3 coding DNA: TGTGCCAGCAGCTCCAGGGGGCCTAAAGAGACCCAGTACTTC. It translates to CASSSRGPKETQYF.

The V call is TRBV28, the J call TRBJ2-7, with TRBD1 matching 9 bases. Germline V gives CDR1 MDHEN, CDR2 SYDVKM. This CDR3 region has 13 residues. After removal of 5 bases from V and 6 bases from J, the junction contained 5 bases not matched to a gene. The CDR3 sequence is CASSDGQGLEQYF. CDR3 in DNA: TGTGCCAGCAGTGACGGACAGGGGCTCGAGCAGTACTTC.

In its sample, this clonotype was seen a few times. The rearrangement joins TRBV5-5 to TRBJ2-2, with TRBD2 matching over 8 bases. The CDR3 extends over 15 amino acids. Unmatched junction bases numbered 11, after V lost 6 bases and J lost 7 bases. CDR1 and CDR2 (germline): SGHKS, YYEKEE (reference sequence). The CDR3 nucleotides read TGTGCCAGCAACCGCGGGGGGCCCAGGGGCGGGGAGCTGTTTTTT. It specifies CASNRGGPRGGELFF.

The rearrangement links TRBV24-1 to TRBJ1-2; D gene unclear. CDR1 and CDR2 from the germline V gene are KGHDR and SFDVKD. Trimming cost V 9 bases and J 6 bases, with 13 bases left between them. The CDR3 is 12 residues long. CDR3 coding DNA: TGTGCCACCGCATCCCTTTGGGATGGCTACACCTTC. Amino acid sequence: CATASLWDGYTF.

This rearrangement joins TRBV7-2 to TRBJ1-5; D possibly corresponds to TRBD1 (6 bases). The CDR3 is 15 amino acids. Germline-derived CDR1 and CDR2 are SGHTA and FQGNSA. Trimming shortened V by 2 bases and J by 4 bases, and 12 bases separated the two germline ends. The CDR3 bases are TGTGCCAGCAGCTTATCGGGACAACTTAATCAGCCCCAGCATTTT. This encodes CASSLSGQLNQPQHF.

This clonotype was seen at least ten times. The chain recombines TRBV12-3 or TRBV12-4 with TRBJ2-7; no definite D call. Trimming stripped 6 bases from V and 7 bases from J, with 16 bases between. The CDR3 length is 13 residues. This CDR3 reads CASSHRPMREQYF. Here the CDR3 DNA reads TGTGCCAGCAGCCATAGGCCCATGCGGGAGCAGTACTTC.

This clonotype was detected only a few times. V and J are TRBV10-1 and TRBJ2-7, with D tentatively TRBD2 (6 bases). Per the germline V gene, CDR1 is WNHNN and CDR2 is SYGVQD (reference sequence). The CDR3 has 13 amino acids. Trimming removed 5 bases from V and 6 bases from J, with 14 bases in between. The CDR3 DNA reads as TGCGCCAGCAGTCTAGGACTAAAGGGCGAGCAGTACTTC. Residues: CASSLGLKGEQYF.

This clonotype was counted many times. The rearrangement uses TRBV12-3 or TRBV12-4 and TRBJ1-6; D remains ambiguous. The CDR3 has 13 amino acids. V shed 6 bases and J shed 7 bases, with 10 bases lying between them. CDR3 in DNA: TGTGCCAGCAGGAGGACGATGAATTCACCCCTCCACTTT. It codes for CASRRTMNSPLHF.

This chain uses TRBV7-9 with TRBJ1-4; D is undetermined. The CDR3 has 13 amino acids. Germline values: CDR1 SEHNR, CDR2 FQNEAQ (reference sequence). Trimming shortened V by 5 bases and J by 8 bases, and 12 bases separated the two germline ends. For the CDR3, the DNA is TGTGCCAGCAGCCCGCCTGGGGTCGAAAAACTGTTTTTT. Translation: CASSPPGVEKLFF. The variable domain in full, completed from reference TRBV7-9 and TRBJ1-4, reads DTGVSQNPRHKITKRGQNVTFRCDPISEHNRLYWYRQTLGQGPEFLTYFQNEAQLEKSRLLSDRFSAERPKGSFSTLEIQRTEQGDSAMYLCASSPPGVEKLFFGSGTQLSVL.

The rearrangement uses TRBV19 and TRBJ2-7; D perhaps matches TRBD1 (6 bases). Germline lookup yields CDR1 LNHDA and CDR2 SQIVND (reference sequence). There are 15 residues in the CDR3. The V end lost 3 bases, the J end lost 4 bases, and 16 bases lay between the germline ends. The CDR3 nucleotides read TGTGCCAGTAGTATCGGGACATCTAAAACTTACGAGCAGTACTTC. Amino acid sequence: CASSIGTSKTYEQYF.

V is TRBV18 and J is TRBJ1-2, with TRBD1 identical over 7 bases. The V gene end was trimmed by 3 bases and the J gene end by 0 bases; junction bases not matched to a gene: 4. The germline V gene encodes CDR1 KGHSH and CDR2 LQKENI. CDR3 length: 15 residues. The DNA of the CDR3 is TGTGCCAGCTCACCTGAGACAGGGCCTAACTATGGCTACACCTTC. This encodes CASSPETGPNYGYTF.

The rearrangement uses TRBV30 and TRBJ2-1; D ambiguous. Trimming shortened V by 1 base and J by 7 bases, and 5 bases separated the two germline ends. The CDR3 runs to 11 residues. Germline values: CDR1 GTSNPN, CDR2 SVGIG (reference sequence). The DNA of the CDR3 is TGTGCCTGGAGTGCCCAGAATGAGCAGTTCTTC. Its protein product is CAWSAQNEQFF.

This clonotype appeared many times. V and J are TRBV29-1 and TRBJ2-7; a possible D gene is TRBD2 (5 bases). Germline assignment: CDR1 SQVTM and CDR2 ANQGSEA. The CDR3 spans 12 residues. Between the trimmed V and J ends, which lost 1 base and 1 base, there was a span of 5 bases. CDR3 in DNA: TGCAGCGTTGAAGGACTATCCTACGAGCAGTACTTC. Amino acids: CSVEGLSYEQYF.

This clonotype was observed a handful of times. V usage is TRBV27 and J usage is TRBJ1-2, with 7 bases matching TRBD1. In germline, CDR1 is MNHEY, CDR2 SMNVEV (reference sequence). There are 13 residues in the CDR3. V gave up 5 bases and J gave up 4 bases; unmatched junction bases: 4. The CDR3 DNA sequence: TGTGCCAGCAGTCGAGGGGGCAGCTATGGCTACACCTTC. This translates into CASSRGGSYGYTF.

The rearrangement links TRBV5-1 to TRBJ2-3; D not resolved. The CDR3 is 14 amino acids. V lost 4 bases and J 1 base, leaving 10 bases between the germline ends. Germline V CDR1 and CDR2: SGHRS, YFSETQ. The chain's CDR3 is CASSSRSRTDTQYF. As DNA, the CDR3 is TGCGCCAGCAGCAGCCGGTCTCGCACAGATACGCAGTATTTT.

The J gene is TRBJ1-5, the V gene TRBV28; TRBD1 is a possible D gene (6 bases). CDR3 length: 17 residues. V gave up 5 bases and J gave up 0 bases, with 17 bases separating them. The V gene's germline CDR1 is MDHEN and CDR2 SYDVKM. CDR3: CASSPPGTRSSNQPQHF. CDR3 nucleotides: TGTGCCAGCAGTCCACCGGGGACACGGAGTAGCAATCAGCCCCAGCATTTT.

Concerning this clonotype itself: An end of the junction differs from the germline gene, which may be a read error. This chain uses TRBV18 with TRBJ2-4; D perhaps matches TRBD1 (6 bases). This CDR3 has 12 residues. CDR1 and CDR2 (germline): KGHSH, LQKENI. The CDR3 DNA reads TGTGCCAGCCCACCTAGGACAGAGATTCAGTACTTC. It is translated as CASPPRTEIQYF.

The chain couples TRBV7-8 to TRBJ2-1; 7 nucleotides line up with TRBD2. The CDR3 runs 15 residues. V gave up 3 bases and J gave up 9 bases; unmatched junction bases: 11. Germline lookup yields CDR1 SGHVS and CDR2 FQNEAQ. CDR3 in amino acids: CASSFLGRELGEQFF. CDR3 nucleotide sequence: TGTGCCAGCAGCTTCTTGGGGCGGGAGTTGGGTGAGCAGTTCTTC.

The table lists this clonotype with a few counts. V usage is TRBV5-4 and J usage is TRBJ2-7; D is undetermined. The CDR3 has 13 amino acids. Per germline, CDR1 SGHNT and CDR2 YYREEE (reference sequence). V lost 1 base and J 0 bases, leaving 5 bases between the germline ends. The CDR3, as DNA: TGTGCCAGCAGCTTGCGTAGCTCCTACGAGCAGTACTTC. Translating gives CASSLRSSYEQYF.

This chain connects TRBV28 to TRBJ1-3, with TRBD1 as a possible D gene (5 bases). The CDR3 covers 15 residues. Germline values: CDR1 MDHEN, CDR2 SYDVKM. The V and J ends lost 6 bases and 0 bases respectively, with 12 bases between them. CDR3 bases: TGTGCCAGCAGCTACGGGGGGTCCTCTGGAAACACCATATATTTT. Translation gives CASSYGGSSGNTIYF.

This clonotype was observed at least ten times. The V and J genes are TRBV28 and TRBJ1-2; D remains unclear. CDR1 and CDR2 from the germline V gene are MDHEN and SYDVKM. V dropped 7 bases and J dropped 5 bases, with 20 bases sitting between them. This CDR3 spans 15 amino acids. For the CDR3, the DNA is TGTGCCAGCACCGCTAGCCCGGCGCAACTGTATGGCTACACCTTC. This gives the protein CASTASPAQLYGYTF.

The chain has TRBV7-9 and TRBJ2-1; 9 nucleotides line up with TRBD1. Trimming took 3 bases from V and 4 from J; bases not matched to a gene: 4. Germline V gene lookup returns CDR1 SEHNR and CDR2 FQNEAQ (reference sequence). This CDR3 spans 15 amino acids. DNA of the CDR3: TGTGCCAGCAGCTTCGGGACAGGGTTTTACAATGAGCAGTTCTTC. Translated, it gives CASSFGTGFYNEQFF.

This clonotype occurred a few times. This sequence joins TRBV7-9 and TRBJ1-2; tentatively, D is TRBD1 (6 bases). Germline V lookup: CDR1 SEHNR, CDR2 FQNEAQ (reference sequence). CDR3 length: 13 residues. V lost 1 base and J 6 bases, leaving 9 bases between the germline ends. The CDR3 here is CASSLVSGDGYTF. The DNA for the CDR3 is TGTGCCAGCAGCTTAGTGTCAGGGGATGGCTACACCTTC.

The V call is TRBV6-5, the J call TRBJ2-7, with D possibly TRBD1 on 5 matching bases. The germline CDR1 and CDR2 sequences are MNHEY and SVGAGI. The CDR3 has 13 residues. Between the trimmed V and J ends, which lost 5 bases and 7 bases, there was a span of 15 bases. CDR3: CASSPQDTWEQYF. The CDR3 DNA sequence: TGTGCCAGCAGTCCCCAGGACACCTGGGAGCAGTACTTC.

This clonotype was detected only a few times. The rearrangement joins TRBV6-2 or TRBV6-3 to TRBJ2-3, with 8 positions matching TRBD2. The germline V gene encodes CDR1 MNHEY and CDR2 SVGEGT. The CDR3 covers 16 residues. J lost 4 bases, V lost 6 bases, and 12 bases had no gene match. CDR3 DNA sequence: TGTGCCAGCAGCCCCGAGAGCCGGGGGGGCCCAGATACGCAGTATTTT. Encoded protein: CASSPESRGGPDTQYF.